This T cell receptor (beta chain) is from a study of tumor and adjacent non-tumor tissue in lung cancer. No cell sorting was done before RNA was extracted from the tissue. Germline CDR1 SQVTM, CDR2 ANQGSEA. After removal of 0 bases from V and 0 bases from J, the junction contained 4 bases not matched to a gene. The CDR3 has 15 amino acids. Three rounds of nested PCR, following a modified ARM-PCR protocol, produced the TCRbeta library. TCRdb independently ran MiXCR on the multiplex PCR reads; one entry per CDR3 protein. Altogether around 70,000 distinct CDR3 sequences are present, around four fifths being singletons, with the ten largest covering about 30%. With respect to this clonotype: A much larger clonotype is one base distant, so this may be a read error.

This receptor was identified in a man in his fifties or sixties with non-small cell lung cancer. V is TRBV29-1 and J is TRBJ2-7, with 8 bases matching TRBD1. The material sequenced was lung tumor tissue. In DNA, the CDR3 is TGCAGCGTTGAAGATCCGGGACAGGTCTCCTACGAGCAGTACTTC. Encoded protein: CSVEDPGQVSYEQYF.